A single sample is the source of the 31 T cell receptor beta chains below, sequenced in a study of vaccination and CD4 T cells after COVID-19. The antigens these receptors bind are not known. Sequencing of the DNA from cultured CD4+ T cells was carried out with the Oncomine TCR Beta short-read assay. Each CDR3 protein gets one entry after TCRdb re-called the PCR reads with MiXCR. This table has about 27,000 distinct CDR3 sequences, roughly 57% appearing once. Described treatment: roughly ten-day PBMC culture with coronavirus spike peptide pools or control peptides (ViraFEST assay). The material sequenced was CD4+ T cells from blood, cultured in vitro, taken after SARS-CoV-2 vaccination. Receptors were obtained from a human donor who received a COVID-19 vaccine.

This clonotype was recorded a few times. The rearrangement links TRBV20-1 to TRBJ2-1; D is possibly TRBD2 (6 bases). The CDR3 runs 15 residues. Trimming cost V 0 bases and J 6 bases, with 15 bases left between them. Germline V gives CDR1 DFQATT, CDR2 SNEGSKA (reference sequence). CDR3: CSARDRGLASNEQFF. CDR3 nucleotide sequence: TGCAGTGCTAGAGATCGTGGTCTAGCGTCCAATGAGCAGTTCTTC.

This clonotype was picked up one time. V usage is TRBV24-1 and J usage is TRBJ2-7; 9 nucleotides match TRBD2. The CDR3 extends over 15 amino acids. Looked up from germline, CDR1 is KGHDR and CDR2 is SFDVKD. J was trimmed by 3 bases and V by 3 bases; bases with no gene match: 5. Here the CDR3 reads CATSDTIAGVYEQYF. As DNA, the CDR3 is TGTGCCACCAGTGATACGATAGCGGGGGTCTACGAGCAGTACTTC.

This clonotype was seen more than once but under ten times. The chain recombines TRBV6-1 with TRBJ1-5, with D possibly being TRBD1 (6 bases). Trimming took off 6 bases at V and 3 bases at J, with 15 bases between the two ends. The germline V gene has CDR1 MNHNS and CDR2 SASEGT. This CDR3 has 15 residues. CDR3 coding DNA: TGTGCCAGCAGGAACAGGGCATCTGACAATCAGCCCCAGCATTTT. It codes for CASRNRASDNQPQHF.

The CDR3 nucleotides are TGTGCCACCAGCAGAGATGCCACAGTCTATGGCTACACCTTC. Protein sequence: CATSRDATVYGYTF. This rearrangement joins TRBV15 to TRBJ1-2; D not resolved. CDR1 LNHNV and CDR2 YYDKDF come from the germline V gene (reference sequence). V lost 0 bases and J 4 bases, leaving 9 bases between the germline ends. The CDR3 totals 14 residues.

The chain recombines TRBV6-1 with TRBJ1-2; 9 bases map to TRBD1. Per the germline V gene, CDR1 is MNHNS and CDR2 is SASEGT. The length of the CDR3 is 15 residues. V was pared by 3 bases and J by 5 bases, with 7 bases of the junction left unmatched. CDR3 nucleotides: TGTGCCAGCAGTGAGGGGACAGGGACTGGGTATGGCTACACCTTC. This gives the protein CASSEGTGTGYGYTF.

V is TRBV28 and J is TRBJ1-2; perhaps TRBD1 as D (5 bases). V was pared by 6 bases and J by 4 bases, with 12 bases between. The CDR3 is made up of 13 amino acids. Germline lookup yields CDR1 MDHEN and CDR2 SYDVKM. The CDR3 loop reads CASREGTVYGYTF. The CDR3, as DNA: TGTGCCAGCAGAGAGGGGACGGTCTATGGCTACACCTTC.

V gene TRBV12-3 or TRBV12-4 combines with J gene TRBJ2-2; D is perhaps TRBD1 (6 bases). The CDR3 has 17 residues. Trimming left V 8 bases short and J 3 bases short, with 22 bases between. CDR3 in DNA: TGTGCCAGCTGTAGTGAGGGATGGGGGCGGGACACCGGGGAGCTGTTTTTT. Protein: CASCSEGWGRDTGELFF.

The chain couples TRBV18 to TRBJ2-6, with D perhaps TRBD1 (6 bases). Germline V gives CDR1 KGHSH, CDR2 LQKENI. V was clipped by 2 bases and J by 4 bases, with 18 bases between them. This CDR3 has 18 residues. The DNA for the CDR3 is TGTGCCAGCTCACCAAGGGTCACAGGGCCGGAGGGGGCCAACGTCCTGACTTTC. It is translated as CASSPRVTGPEGANVLTF.

The V gene is TRBV11-3, the J gene TRBJ1-1; maybe TRBD1 (5 bases). The V end was cut by 0 bases, the J end by 3 bases, with 20 bases between. The length of the CDR3 is 18 residues. The germline CDR1 and CDR2 sequences are SGHNT and YENEEA. The chain's CDR3 is CASSLDPWQAQGDTEAFF. As DNA, the CDR3 is TGTGCCAGCAGCTTAGATCCTTGGCAGGCCCAAGGGGACACTGAAGCTTTCTTT.

The chain employs TRBV20-1 and TRBJ1-2, with a possible D match to TRBD1 (5 bases). Trimming pared 5 bases from V and 4 bases from J, leaving 14 bases between. CDR3 length equals 13 residues. CDR1 DFQATT and CDR2 SNEGSKA come from the germline V gene (reference sequence). CDR3 bases: TGCAGTGCTTCTGTGACAGAACGCTATGGCTACACCTTC. This gives the protein CSASVTERYGYTF.

V gene TRBV18 combines with J gene TRBJ1-2; 10 positions agree with TRBD1. Germline CDR1 reads KGHSH; CDR2 reads LQKENI. V dropped 5 bases and J dropped 2; count of bases not matched to a gene: 2. The CDR3 sequence is 14 residues long. Written as DNA, the CDR3 is TGTGCCAGCTCATCGGGACAGGGGAACTATGGCTACACCTTC. This sequence encodes CASSSGQGNYGYTF.

This chain links TRBV7-6 with TRBJ2-2; 8 positions match TRBD2. Trimming took 7 bases from V and 8 from J; bases not matched to a gene: 9. Looked up from germline, CDR1 is SGHVS and CDR2 is FNYEAQ. The CDR3 covers 14 residues. DNA for the CDR3: TGTGCCAGCACCAGACTAGCGAAATCAGGGGAGCTGTTTTTT. Translated, it gives CASTRLAKSGELFF.

This clonotype has a handful of counts. The chain couples TRBV15 to TRBJ2-3; the D is unclear. The CDR3 has 13 amino acids. Per the germline V gene, CDR1 is LNHNV and CDR2 is YYDKDF (reference sequence). Between the trimmed V and J ends, which lost 3 bases and 0 bases, there was a span of 4 bases. As DNA, the CDR3 is TGTGCCACCAGCAGGGATAGCACAGATACGCAGTATTTT. Its translation is CATSRDSTDTQYF.

The rearrangement uses TRBV15 and TRBJ2-1; 10 bases line up with TRBD2. CDR1 and CDR2 from the germline V gene are LNHNV and YYDKDF (reference sequence). V lost 1 base to trimming and J lost 4 bases; unmatched junction nucleotides: 4. The length of the CDR3 is 16 residues. This CDR3 reads CATSRATSGAYNEQFF. DNA for the CDR3: TGTGCCACCAGCAGAGCAACTAGCGGGGCTTACAATGAGCAGTTCTTC.

This clonotype has just a few counts. The chain combines TRBV7-9 with TRBJ2-1, with 9 positions matching TRBD1. This CDR3 spans 13 amino acids. J gave up 8 bases and V 7 bases, and 6 bases lay outside the gene matches. Germline V lookup: CDR1 SEHNR, CDR2 FQNEAQ (reference sequence). CDR3 amino acids: CASILQGAYEQFF. CDR3 nucleotides: TGTGCCAGCATCCTACAGGGGGCGTATGAGCAGTTCTTC.

This clonotype has just a few counts. CDR3 sequence reads: CASSRTGGANTEAFF. The DNA of the CDR3 is TGTGCCAGCAGCCGGACAGGGGGGGCTAACACTGAAGCTTTCTTT. J is TRBJ1-1 and V is TRBV7-2; TRBD1 matches 10 bases. The CDR3 is 15 amino acids. Per the germline V gene, CDR1 is SGHTA and CDR2 is FQGNSA. V was clipped by 5 bases and J by 2 bases; unmatched bases: 5.

The V gene is TRBV6-4, the J gene TRBJ2-3; 11 bases line up with TRBD2. The V segment lost 10 bases and the J segment 4 bases; nucleotides outside the gene matches: 10. CDR1 MRHNA and CDR2 SNTAGT come from the germline V gene. This CDR3 contains 15 residues. The CDR3 DNA reads as TGTGCCAACAAGGAGACTAGCGGGGAATCAGATACGCAGTATTTT. Its translation is CANKETSGESDTQYF.

The chain links TRBV6-1 to TRBJ1-1; D gene uncertain. The CDR3 contains 14 residues. Germline V lookup: CDR1 MNHNS, CDR2 SASEGT. The V gene lost 5 bases and the J gene lost 1 base, with 11 bases spanning the gap. In DNA, the CDR3 is TGTGCCAGCAGTAATCTCGACTGGAACACTGAAGCTTTCTTT. The encoded protein is CASSNLDWNTEAFF.

The CDR3 DNA reads TGCAGTGCTAGACACCGCCTTGGACTAGCGGGGGGTAAGGATGAGCAGTTCTTC. This gives the protein CSARHRLGLAGGKDEQFF. This rearrangement joins TRBV20-1 to TRBJ2-1; 14 bases map to TRBD2. Germline values: CDR1 DFQATT, CDR2 SNEGSKA (reference sequence). The V segment lost 2 bases and the J segment 8 bases; nucleotides outside the gene matches: 14. This CDR3 spans 18 amino acids.

This clonotype has a handful of counts. The CDR3 DNA reads TGCAGTGCTGAGACCGGGACTAGCGGGGGCACAGATACGCAGTATTTT. This encodes CSAETGTSGGTDTQYF. This sequence joins TRBV20-1 and TRBJ2-3; TRBD2 agrees at 13 bases. Germline V CDR1 and CDR2: DFQATT, SNEGSKA (reference sequence). The CDR3 consists of 16 residues. V was clipped by 5 bases and J by 1 base; unmatched bases: 6.

This chain uses TRBV20-1 with TRBJ2-5; D may be TRBD1 or TRBD2 (5 bases each). There are 16 residues in the CDR3. Germline CDR1 reads DFQATT; CDR2 reads SNEGSKA (reference sequence). V dropped 5 bases and J dropped 3 bases, with 22 bases sitting between them. CDR3 in amino acids: CSAWGPDPNGKETQYF. The CDR3, as DNA: TGCAGTGCTTGGGGACCTGACCCAAATGGCAAAGAGACCCAGTACTTC.

This chain joins TRBV5-1 and TRBJ2-1, with D perhaps given as TRBD1 or TRBD2 (6 bases each). This CDR3 contains 16 residues. Germline V CDR1 and CDR2: SGHRS, YFSETQ. V was pared by 5 bases and J by 6 bases, with 21 bases between. The CDR3 sequence is CASSEQDRQEGNEQFF. In DNA form, the CDR3 reads TGCGCCAGCAGTGAGCAGGATAGACAGGAGGGCAATGAGCAGTTCTTC.

This sequence joins TRBV27 and TRBJ1-3; no firm D call. The germline V gene has CDR1 MNHEY and CDR2 SMNVEV (reference sequence). This CDR3 region has 13 residues. V shed 6 bases and J shed 0 bases, with 6 bases lying between them. The DNA for the CDR3 is TGTGCCAGCAGGGATCACTCTGGAAACACCATATATTTT. This sequence encodes CASRDHSGNTIYF.

The rearrangement joins TRBV27 to TRBJ1-6, with a weak D call TRBD1 (5 bases). V was cut by 6 bases and J by 9 bases, with 15 bases left in between. Germline CDR1 is MNHEY and CDR2 is SMNVEV (reference sequence). The CDR3 sequence is 14 residues long. The CDR3 sequence: CASSLMVGGSPLHF. CDR3 nucleotides: TGTGCCAGCAGCCTCATGGTTGGGGGTTCACCCCTCCACTTT.

In this sample, this clonotype turned up a few times. The chain carries TRBV11-3 and TRBJ1-2; D gene unclear. This CDR3 is 15 amino acids long. Trimming removed 4 bases from V and 2 bases from J, with 14 bases in between. Germline CDR1 SGHNT, CDR2 YENEEA. The CDR3 sequence: CASSYTMIFNYGYTF. In nucleotides, the CDR3 is TGTGCCAGCAGCTACACGATGATTTTCAACTATGGCTACACCTTC.

This chain connects TRBV6-5 to TRBJ1-5; tentative D call: TRBD1 (6 bases). The V gene's germline CDR1 is MNHEY and CDR2 SVGAGI. The CDR3 is 13 residues long. V was pared by 2 bases and J by 4 bases, with 6 bases between. The CDR3 sequence is CASSYRGNQPQHF. CDR3 DNA sequence: TGTGCCAGCAGTTACAGGGGGAATCAGCCCCAGCATTTT.

The genes are TRBV7-9 and TRBJ1-6; 9 nucleotides agree with TRBD1. V trimming: 3 bases; J trimming: 9 bases; junction bases outside the gene matches: 3. The germline gives CDR1 SEHNR, CDR2 FQNEAQ (reference sequence). CDR3 length: 14 residues. CDR3 nucleotide sequence: TGTGCCAGCAGCTTGGGGACAGGGAGTTCACCCCTCCACTTT. Its translation is CASSLGTGSSPLHF.

The V call is TRBV7-9, the J call TRBJ1-4; the match to TRBD1 covers 9 bases. The CDR3 spans 13 residues. Trimming removed 4 bases from V and 13 bases from J; junction bases left unmatched: 7. The germline CDR1 and CDR2 sequences are SEHNR and FQNEAQ (reference sequence). CDR3 coding DNA: TGTGCCAGCAGCTCTACTGACAGGGGGAGACTGTTTTTT. The encoded protein is CASSSTDRGRLFF.

The chain's CDR3 is CASSYSLADGELFF. The CDR3 region has the DNA TGTGCCAGCAGTTACTCGCTAGCGGACGGGGAGCTGTTTTTT. The chain employs TRBV6-5 and TRBJ2-2; the match to TRBD2 covers 7 bases. The V segment lost 0 bases and the J segment 7 bases; nucleotides outside the gene matches: 2. CDR1 and CDR2 (germline): MNHEY, SVGAGI. This CDR3 contains 14 residues.

The chain links TRBV7-2 to TRBJ1-2, with a possible D match to TRBD1 (5 bases). The ends were cut back, 0 bases at V and 8 bases at J, with 10 bases in the middle. CDR1 SGHTA and CDR2 FQGNSA come from the germline V gene. The CDR3 runs 13 residues. CDR3 in DNA: TGTGCCAGCAGCTTAGCAGGGGAGGGGGGCTACACCTTC. It codes for CASSLAGEGGYTF.

This clonotype occurred a few times. This sequence joins TRBV25-1 and TRBJ2-3; possibly TRBD2 for D (5 bases). The V end lost 5 bases, the J end lost 2 bases, and 11 bases lay between the germline ends. The CDR3 length is 14 residues. Germline assignment: CDR1 MGHDK and CDR2 SYGVNS. CDR3 sequence reads: CASSHPGITDTQYF. CDR3 sequence (DNA): TGTGCCAGCAGTCATCCGGGAATCACAGATACGCAGTATTTT.